The 15 T cell receptor beta chains below were found in one sample sequenced in a study of shared clonotypes between healthy human individuals. TCRdb keeps only in-frame clones here, not all; method: immunoSEQ multiplex PCR. The sample comprises roughly 2,300,000 clones, about 90% of which are singletons, and roughly 0.34% rests with the top ten. Material for sequencing was naive CD4+ T cells from PBMCs. Specified subset: CD45RA+ positively selected. The origin of the receptors is a young man in good health. Some clones in this sample may be carry-over from other donors' samples.

This clone was detected only once. This chain connects TRBV5-1 to TRBJ1-4, with TRBD1 matching over 8 bases. This CDR3 has 17 amino acids. J lost 0 bases, V lost 4 bases, and 8 bases had no gene match. Germline CDR1 and CDR2: SGHRS and YFSETQ. CDR3 protein: CASSRGQGRATNEKLFF. CDR3 in DNA: TGCGCCAGCAGCCGAGGACAGGGTCGAGCAACTAATGAAAAACTGTTTTTT.

The genes are TRBV29-1 and TRBJ1-5, with 9 positions matching TRBD1. The V and J ends lost 6 bases and 6 bases, in that order; junction bases with no gene match: 12. The CDR3 runs to 15 residues. Germline CDR1 reads SQVTM; CDR2 reads ANQGSEA. The CDR3 DNA reads TGCAGCGTAGACCCCACAGGGGGCGCGGGTCAGCCCCAGCATTTT. It translates to CSVDPTGGAGQPQHF.

This clone was detected once. The identical CDR3 is also encoded by other nucleotide sequences in the sample. The gene calls are TRBV7-9 and TRBJ2-7, with D possibly being TRBD1 or TRBD2 (6 bases each). This CDR3 is 13 amino acids long. Trimming cost V 4 bases and J 6 bases, with 13 bases left between them. The germline gives CDR1 SEHNR, CDR2 FQNEAQ (reference sequence). The CDR3, as DNA: TGTGCCAGCAGCTCCCAACAGGGAGGCGAGCAGTACTTC. It encodes CASSSQQGGEQYF.

This sequence joins TRBV4-3 and TRBJ1-5, with a weak D call TRBD1 (6 bases). V was pared by 4 bases and J by 3 bases, with 13 bases between. Germline V gene lookup returns CDR1 LGHNA and CDR2 YSLEER. This CDR3 contains 15 residues. This chain's CDR3 is CASSPHGGFNQPQHF. CDR3 in DNA: TGCGCCAGCAGCCCCCATGGGGGCTTCAATCAGCCCCAGCATTTT.

J is TRBJ2-5 and V is TRBV19; no firm D call. The germline V and J ends were trimmed by 3 bases and 3 bases, with 8 bases remaining between them. Germline CDR1 LNHDA, CDR2 SQIVND (reference sequence). CDR3 length: 13 residues. The CDR3 DNA sequence: TGTGCCAGTAGTATTGACACAGAAGAGACCCAGTACTTC. This encodes CASSIDTEETQYF. Full variable domain (missing parts from reference TRBV19 and TRBJ2-5): DGGITQSPKYLFRKEGQNVTLSCEQNLNHDAMYWYRQDPGQGLRLIYYSQIVNDFQKGDIAEGYSVSREKKESFPLTVTSAQKNPTAFYLCASSIDTEETQYFGPGTRLLVL.

The chain employs TRBV4-3 and TRBJ1-4, with no clear D. The CDR3 runs 16 residues. The V gene lost 3 bases and the J gene lost 0 bases, with 11 bases spanning the gap. The V gene's germline CDR1 is LGHNA and CDR2 YSLEER. CDR3 residues: CASSQVGRTTNEKLFF. The DNA of the CDR3 is TGCGCCAGCAGCCAGGTCGGGAGGACAACTAATGAAAAACTGTTTTTT.

The V and J genes are TRBV28 and TRBJ2-6, with 8 bases fitting TRBD1. Germline V lookup: CDR1 MDHEN, CDR2 SYDVKM. CDR3 length: 18 residues. V dropped 7 bases and J dropped 1; count of bases not matched to a gene: 12. The CDR3 sequence is CASIEGRGLKSGANVLTF. As DNA, the CDR3 is TGTGCCAGCATTGAAGGCAGGGGGCTTAAATCTGGGGCCAACGTCCTGACTTTC.

The genes are TRBV5-1 and TRBJ2-1; 13 bases agree with TRBD2. The length of the CDR3 is 15 residues. Per germline, CDR1 SGHRS and CDR2 YFSETQ. V shed 1 base and J 10 bases; nucleotides not matched to a gene: 5. CDR3 bases: TGCGCCAGCAGCTTGTCGGGACTAGCGGGACCCGAGCAGTTCTTC. This sequence encodes CASSLSGLAGPEQFF.

The chain is built from TRBV5-1 and TRBJ2-3, with TRBD2 as a possible D gene (5 bases). V was trimmed by 4 bases and J by 6 bases, leaving 18 bases between them. Germline CDR1 is SGHRS and CDR2 is YFSETQ. The length of the CDR3 is 15 residues. The chain's CDR3 is CASSPTPTSGDTQYF. The CDR3 DNA reads TGCGCCAGCAGCCCGACCCCAACTAGTGGTGATACGCAGTATTTT. Complete variable domain (other parts from reference TRBV5-1 and TRBJ2-3): KAGVTQTPRYLIKTRGQQVTLSCSPISGHRSVSWYQQTPGQGLQFLFEYFSETQRNKGNFPGRFSGRQFSNSRSEMNVSTLELGDSALYLCASSPTPTSGDTQYFGPGTRLTVL.

This CDR3 is CASSSNVEVGNTIYF. CDR3 coding DNA: TGTGCCAGCAGCTCAAACGTTGAAGTTGGAAACACCATATATTTT. This chain uses TRBV7-8 with TRBJ1-3; D gene ambiguous. V gave up 4 bases and J gave up 3 bases, with 13 bases separating them. The CDR3 sequence is 15 residues long. Germline CDR1 is SGHVS and CDR2 is FQNEAQ.

The chain employs TRBV6-6 and TRBJ1-5, with D perhaps matching TRBD1 (6 bases). CDR1 is MNHNY and CDR2 is SVGAGI in the germline V gene (reference sequence). V gave up 8 bases and J gave up 4 bases, with 18 bases separating them. The length of the CDR3 is 15 residues. The CDR3 nucleotides are TGTGCCAGCGAACCATCCCCGACAGGTAATCAGCCCCAGCATTTT. It codes for CASEPSPTGNQPQHF.

With respect to this clone: The sample carries other DNA sequences with the same CDR3. The chain couples TRBV5-1 to TRBJ1-4; possibly TRBD1 for D (6 bases). Germline CDR1 is SGHRS and CDR2 is YFSETQ. The V end was cut by 3 bases, the J end by 3 bases, with 9 bases between. CDR3 length: 14 residues. CDR3 residues: CASSSGGPNEKLFF. Here the CDR3 DNA reads TGCGCCAGCAGCTCCGGGGGGCCTAATGAAAAACTGTTTTTT.

This clone appeared once. V is TRBV6-5 and J is TRBJ2-5; a weak D match, TRBD2 (6 bases). V was trimmed by 5 bases and J by 2 bases, leaving 15 bases between them. CDR1 and CDR2 from the germline V gene are MNHEY and SVGAGI. This CDR3 is 15 amino acids long. The CDR3 nucleotides are TGTGCCAGCAGTGGCGGGCGGGGAGCACAAGAGACCCAGTACTTC. This codes for CASSGGRGAQETQYF.

The chain joins TRBV28 to TRBJ1-4; tentative D call: TRBD1 (5 bases). Trimming cost V 3 bases and J 5 bases, with 10 bases left between them. The CDR3 covers 14 residues. Germline values: CDR1 MDHEN, CDR2 SYDVKM. The CDR3 nucleotides read TGTGCCAGCAGTTTGGCAGGGCAAAATGAAAAACTGTTTTTT. This sequence encodes CASSLAGQNEKLFF.

The V and J genes are TRBV19 and TRBJ2-2; TRBD1 is a possible D gene (5 bases). The CDR3 contains 14 residues. V lost 2 bases to trimming and J lost 5 bases, with 9 bases between them. Germline-derived CDR1 and CDR2 are LNHDA and SQIVND (reference sequence). The CDR3 protein is CASSIQGWTGELFF. CDR3 DNA: TGTGCCAGTAGTATACAGGGATGGACCGGGGAGCTGTTTTTT.